Below, 10 T cell receptor beta chains from the same sample are listed, as sequenced in a study of T cell responses to AZD1222 COVID-19 vaccine. Generated by immunoSEQ multiplex PCR, the TCRdb table keeps only in-frame clones and is missing some. Seen here are more than 95,000 clones, over 75% observed once, and the top ten hold around 9%. Material: peripheral blood, obtained on day 0 of AZD1222 vaccination. Receptors were obtained from an adult in good health.

The chain combines TRBV29-1 with TRBJ1-2, with D perhaps TRBD1 (6 bases). Germline-derived CDR1 and CDR2 are SQVTM and ANQGSEA. The CDR3 runs to 15 residues. V was cut by 1 base and J by 4 bases, with 16 bases left in between. The CDR3 loop is CSVEGAGARTYGYTF. The CDR3 DNA reads TGCAGCGTTGAAGGGGCGGGGGCGCGGACCTATGGCTACACCTTC.

J is TRBJ2-7 and V is TRBV9; TRBD1 matches 8 bases. Germline lookup yields CDR1 SGDLS and CDR2 YYNGEE. The length of the CDR3 is 13 residues. V lost 3 bases to trimming and J lost 1 base; unmatched junction nucleotides: 0. The CDR3 region is CASSGTGSYEQYF. Here the CDR3 DNA reads TGTGCCAGCAGCGGGACAGGGTCCTACGAGCAGTACTTC.

V gene TRBV28 combines with J gene TRBJ2-5; 8 nucleotides line up with TRBD2. Germline values: CDR1 MDHEN, CDR2 SYDVKM. V shed 7 bases, J shed 5 bases, and the junction held 9 bases outside the gene matches. The CDR3 contains 14 residues. The CDR3 here is CASTVGGAKETQYF. The CDR3 DNA sequence: TGTGCCAGCACCGTCGGGGGGGCTAAGGAGACCCAGTACTTC. Full variable domain (rest looked up from reference TRBV28 and TRBJ2-5): DVKVTQSSRYLVKRTGEKVFLECVQDMDHENMFWYRQDPGLGLRLIYFSYDVKMKEKGDIPEGYSVSREKKERFSLILESASTNQTSMYLCASTVGGAKETQYFGPGTRLLVL.

This chain uses TRBV10-3 with TRBJ1-2; perhaps TRBD1 as D (5 bases). The CDR3 consists of 14 residues. The germline V and J ends were trimmed by 6 bases and 6 bases, with 17 bases remaining between them. The germline gives CDR1 ENHRY, CDR2 SYGVKD. The CDR3 reads CAIRRQPGGDGYTF. The DNA for the CDR3 is TGTGCCATCAGGAGACAGCCCGGAGGGGATGGCTACACCTTC.

This chain links TRBV7-2 with TRBJ2-7; D ambiguous. V was trimmed by 2 bases and J by 0 bases, leaving 14 bases between them. Germline lookup yields CDR1 SGHTA and CDR2 FQGNSA. The CDR3 has 16 residues. The CDR3 here is CASSLMLVSTSYEQYF. As DNA, the CDR3 is TGTGCCAGCAGCTTAATGTTGGTTAGCACCTCCTACGAGCAGTACTTC. Full variable domain (remainder filled in from reference TRBV7-2 and TRBJ2-7): GAGVSQSPSNKVTEKGKDVELRCDPISGHTALYWYRQSLGQGLEFLIYFQGNSAPDKSGLPSDRFSAERTGGSVSTLTIQRTQQEDSAVYLCASSLMLVSTSYEQYFGPGTRLTVT.

This clone was picked up one time. The V call is TRBV27, the J call TRBJ2-7; 7 positions match TRBD1. CDR3 length: 13 amino acids. The trim removed 3 bases at V and 2 bases at J, leaving 1 base unmatched. Germline assignment: CDR1 MNHEY and CDR2 SMNVEV (reference sequence). CDR3 sequence reads: CASSFGQAYEQYF. Here the CDR3 DNA reads TGTGCCAGCAGTTTCGGACAGGCCTACGAGCAGTACTTC.

V gene TRBV6-2 or TRBV6-3 combines with J gene TRBJ1-6; possibly TRBD1 for D (6 bases). V lost 6 bases and J lost 7, with 19 bases in between. Per germline, CDR1 MNHEY and CDR2 SVGEGT. The CDR3 runs to 16 residues. Here the CDR3 reads CASSGLGGGRNSPLHF. CDR3 DNA sequence: TGTGCCAGCAGCGGTCTGGGGGGCGGTCGAAATTCACCCCTCCACTTT.

The rearrangement links TRBV6-2 or TRBV6-3 to TRBJ1-3; D remains unclear. CDR3 length: 15 residues. V was shortened by 0 bases and J by 0 bases, with 6 bases between the two germline ends. CDR1 and CDR2 from the germline V gene are MNHEY and SVGEGT. CDR3: CASSYSPFSGNTIYF. Written as DNA, the CDR3 is TGTGCCAGCAGTTACTCTCCCTTCTCTGGAAACACCATATATTTT.

The genes are TRBV28 and TRBJ1-5; 7 bases align to TRBD1. The CDR3 consists of 14 residues. Looked up from germline, CDR1 is MDHEN and CDR2 is SYDVKM. Losses at the gene ends were 6 bases for V and 5 bases for J; bases not matched to a gene: 7. CDR3 sequence (DNA): TGTGCCAGCAGAAACAGGGGCGGGGATCAGCCCCAGCATTTT. Its protein product is CASRNRGGDQPQHF.

The chain uses TRBV3-1 (or the pseudogene TRBV3-2) and TRBJ1-4; D gene uncertain. The length of the CDR3 is 15 residues. Germline values: CDR1 LGHDT, CDR2 YNNKEL (reference sequence). Trimming removed 0 bases at V and 8 bases at J, with 13 bases between. CDR3 nucleotides: TGTGCCAGCAGCCAAGAGGGGATTCTGGACGAAAAACTGTTTTTT. Its translation: CASSQEGILDEKLFF.